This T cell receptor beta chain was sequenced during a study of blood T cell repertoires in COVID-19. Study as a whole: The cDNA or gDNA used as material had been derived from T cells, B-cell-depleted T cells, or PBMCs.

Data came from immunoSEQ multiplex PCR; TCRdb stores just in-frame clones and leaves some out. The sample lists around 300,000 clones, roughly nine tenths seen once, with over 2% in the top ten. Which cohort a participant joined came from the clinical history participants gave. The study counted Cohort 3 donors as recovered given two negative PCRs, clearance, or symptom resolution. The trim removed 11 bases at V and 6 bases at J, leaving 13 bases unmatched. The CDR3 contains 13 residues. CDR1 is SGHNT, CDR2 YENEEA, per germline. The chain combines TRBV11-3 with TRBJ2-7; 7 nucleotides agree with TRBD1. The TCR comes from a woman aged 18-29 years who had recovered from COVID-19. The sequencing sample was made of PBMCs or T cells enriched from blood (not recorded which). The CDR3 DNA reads TGTGCCGTCGTTACGCAGGGGGTTGGCGAGCAGTACTTC. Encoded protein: CAVVTQGVGEQYF.